This TCR beta chain was captured by sequencing in a study of identical twins. Regarding the study as a whole: Weaker excess twin sharing was seen among beta out-of-frame sequences.

A few counts support this clonotype. Its target is not known. TCRdb reprocessed the 5' RACE reads with MiXCR, giving one entry per CDR3 protein. The data show roughly 770,000 distinct CDR3 sequences, 15% to 20% seen once. Germline V gene data show CDR1 as SGHRS and CDR2 as YFSETQ. Trimming removed 4 bases from V and 0 bases from J, with 8 bases in between. This CDR3 comprises 14 residues. This sample was shared with a second study, whose subject was T cells expressing NK-cell markers. From that study: Investigators obtained TCR beta repertoires from sorted CD3+CD56+NKG2C+, CD3+CD56+NKG2C- and CD3+CD56-NKG2C+ T cells.

The sample taken for sequencing was PBMCs. This rearrangement joins TRBV5-1 to TRBJ1-3, with D uncertain. This clonotype originated in a woman aged 18-35 years in good health. Here the CDR3 DNA reads TGCGCCAGCAGCAACGGGCTCTCTGGAAACACCATATATTTT. Encoded protein: CASSNGLSGNTIYF.